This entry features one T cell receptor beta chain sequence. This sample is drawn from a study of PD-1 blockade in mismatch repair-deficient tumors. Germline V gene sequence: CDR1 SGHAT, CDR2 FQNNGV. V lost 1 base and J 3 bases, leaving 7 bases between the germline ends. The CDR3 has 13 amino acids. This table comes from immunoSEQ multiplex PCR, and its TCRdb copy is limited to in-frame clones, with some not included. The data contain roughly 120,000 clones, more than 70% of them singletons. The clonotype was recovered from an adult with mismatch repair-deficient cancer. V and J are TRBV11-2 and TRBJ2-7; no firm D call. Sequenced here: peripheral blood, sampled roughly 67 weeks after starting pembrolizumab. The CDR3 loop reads CASSLGVVYEQYF. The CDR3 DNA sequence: TGTGCCAGCAGCTTAGGAGTCGTCTACGAGCAGTACTTC. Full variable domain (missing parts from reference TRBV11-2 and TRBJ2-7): EAGVAQSPRYKIIEKRQSVAFWCNPISGHATLYWYQQILGQGPKLLIQFQNNGVVDDSQLPKDRFSAERLKGVDSTLKIQPAKLEDSAVYLCASSLGVVYEQYFGPGTRLTVT.